The 24 T cell receptor beta chains below come from one sample, sequenced in a study of cytomegalovirus exposure and HLA in healthy donors. Primers for the PCR totalled 60 Vbeta and 13 Jbeta. Assay: immunoSEQ multiplex PCR; the TCRdb copy retains only in-frame clones and omits some. The repertoire consists of 120,000 or so clones, with 65% to 85% occurring once and the leading ten covering 3.5% to 4%. Sequencing was performed on PBMCs. The receptors were gathered from a man between 18 and 35 years old in good health and CMV-seropositive.

This clone was counted a single time. The CDR3 reads CASSLERDSEAFF. The CDR3 DNA is TGCGCCAGCAGCTTGGAACGGGACAGTGAAGCTTTCTTT. V and J are TRBV5-1 and TRBJ1-1; 7 positions match TRBD1. V was clipped by 0 bases and J by 7 bases; unmatched bases: 3. This CDR3 contains 13 residues. CDR1 is SGHRS, CDR2 YFSETQ, per germline. The variable domain in full, with the rest retrieved from reference TRBV5-1 and TRBJ1-1, is KAGVTQTPRYLIKTRGQQVTLSCSPISGHRSVSWYQQTPGQGLQFLFEYFSETQRNKGNFPGRFSGRQFSNSRSEMNVSTLELGDSALYLCASSLERDSEAFFGQGTRLTVV.

In DNA, the CDR3 is TGTGCCAGCAGCTTAGCACCGGGGAGCGGCGGGGGGGCAGGGACCCAGTACTTC. This codes for CASSLAPGSGGGAGTQYF. The chain joins TRBV7-9 to TRBJ2-5; 9 nucleotides agree with TRBD2. V shed 0 bases, J shed 7 bases, and the junction held 15 bases outside the gene matches. This CDR3 contains 18 residues. Germline V gene data show CDR1 as SEHNR and CDR2 as FQNEAQ (reference sequence).

The CDR3 loop reads CASSYWTGTDTQYF. CDR3 DNA: TGTGCCAGCAGTTACTGGACGGGAACAGATACGCAGTATTTT. The chain is built from TRBV6-6 and TRBJ2-3; D may be TRBD2 (5 bases). The CDR3 is 14 residues long. Germline CDR1 reads MNHNY; CDR2 reads SVGAGI (reference sequence). V lost 1 base, J lost 3 bases, and 8 bases lay in between.

The chain uses TRBV18 and TRBJ1-3, with 7 bases aligning to TRBD1. Germline V gives CDR1 KGHSH, CDR2 LQKENI. The trim removed 2 bases at V and 0 bases at J, leaving 7 bases unmatched. This CDR3 is built from 17 residues. CDR3: CASSPLTGKSSGNTIYF. DNA of the CDR3: TGTGCCAGCTCACCATTGACAGGGAAGAGCTCTGGAAACACCATATATTTT.

V gene TRBV7-2 combines with J gene TRBJ2-7, with 11 bases matching TRBD1. Trimming removed 4 bases from V and 7 bases from J; junction bases left unmatched: 6. CDR3 length: 14 amino acids. CDR1 is SGHTA, CDR2 FQGNSA, per germline. The CDR3 sequence: CASSSGQGAREQYF. The CDR3 bases are TGTGCCAGCAGCTCCGGACAGGGGGCGAGGGAGCAGTACTTC.

Only one count was recorded for this clone. The V and J genes are TRBV5-1 and TRBJ2-7; D is undetermined. The CDR3 sequence is 14 residues long. Germline V gene lookup returns CDR1 SGHRS and CDR2 YFSETQ. V was clipped by 0 bases and J by 2 bases, with 9 bases between them. The CDR3 DNA follows: TGCGCCAGCAGCTTGGACGGCGGCCCCTACGAGCAGTACTTC. Protein product: CASSLDGGPYEQYF.

Here the CDR3 reads CASSVGRSNQGGQFF. The DNA of the CDR3 is TGTGCCAGCAGCGTAGGGCGCTCCAACCAGGGGGGGCAGTTCTTC. This chain joins TRBV9 and TRBJ2-1; D might be TRBD1 (7 bases). Germline V lookup: CDR1 SGDLS, CDR2 YYNGEE. V lost 0 bases and J 12 bases, leaving 19 bases between the germline ends. The CDR3 has 15 amino acids. Supplemented by reference TRBV9 and TRBJ2-1, the full variable domain reads DSGVTQTPKHLITATGQRVTLRCSPRSGDLSVYWYQQSLDQGLQFLIQYYNGEERAKGNILERFSAQQFPDLHSELNLSSLELGDSALYFCASSVGRSNQGGQFFGPGTRLTVL.

V and J are TRBV5-6 and TRBJ1-3; weak D call: TRBD1 (5 bases). Per the germline V gene, CDR1 is SGHDT and CDR2 is YYEEEE. The CDR3 runs to 12 residues. Between the trimmed V and J ends, which lost 2 bases and 7 bases, there was a span of 7 bases. CDR3 sequence (DNA): TGTGCCAGCAGCTTTGGGGCGAACACCATATATTTT. It encodes CASSFGANTIYF.

The chain combines TRBV5-1 with TRBJ2-3; no reliable D call. The CDR3 covers 14 residues. CDR1 is SGHRS and CDR2 is YFSETQ in the germline V gene. The V end was cut by 1 base, the J end by 0 bases, with 6 bases between. CDR3 in DNA: TGCGCCAGCAGCTTGTCACAGAGCACAGATACGCAGTATTTT. Its protein is CASSLSQSTDTQYF.

The chain joins TRBV2 to TRBJ2-5; 11 bases are shared with TRBD2. Trimming cost V 6 bases and J 3 bases; bases outside gene matches: 3. The germline V gene encodes CDR1 SNHLY and CDR2 FYNNEI. The CDR3 extends over 14 amino acids. Here the CDR3 reads CASRPTSGKETQYF. Here the CDR3 DNA reads TGTGCCAGCAGGCCGACTAGCGGGAAAGAGACCCAGTACTTC.

The chain recombines TRBV10-3 with TRBJ2-7; tentatively, D is TRBD1 (5 bases). V was cut by 5 bases and J by 0 bases, with 14 bases left in between. The CDR3 runs to 15 residues. Germline V gene sequence: CDR1 ENHRY, CDR2 SYGVKD. This CDR3 is CAISLTARASYEQYF. CDR3 coding DNA: TGTGCCATCAGTCTGACAGCCAGGGCCTCCTACGAGCAGTACTTC.

The chain employs TRBV6-5 and TRBJ2-3; 13 bases fit TRBD2. This CDR3 contains 15 residues. J was trimmed by 5 bases and V by 5 bases; bases with no gene match: 4. Germline CDR1 is MNHEY and CDR2 is SVGAGI. The CDR3: CASSVTSGGRDTQYF. DNA of the CDR3: TGTGCCAGCAGTGTGACTAGCGGGGGGAGAGATACGCAGTATTTT.

V and J are TRBV5-1 and TRBJ2-1, with 8 positions matching TRBD1. CDR1 is SGHRS and CDR2 is YFSETQ in the germline V gene. The CDR3 extends over 15 amino acids. Unmatched junction bases numbered 10, after V lost 3 bases and J lost 8 bases. CDR3 region: CASSSGQDLRDEQFF. As DNA, the CDR3 is TGCGCCAGCAGCTCGGGACAGGATTTACGGGATGAGCAGTTCTTC.

J is TRBJ1-5 and V is TRBV6-6, with D perhaps matching TRBD1 (6 bases). The CDR3 loop spans 15 amino acids. V was clipped by 0 bases and J by 6 bases, with 12 bases between them. Germline loops: CDR1 MNHNY, CDR2 SVGAGI (reference sequence). For the CDR3, the DNA is TGTGCCAGCAGTTACTCATCAGGGGTCCGTCAGCCCCAGCATTTT. It encodes CASSYSSGVRQPQHF.

This chain uses TRBV7-7 with TRBJ2-1; D possibly corresponds to TRBD1 (5 bases). The CDR3 is 15 residues long. Trimming took off 0 bases at V and 3 bases at J, with 9 bases between the two ends. The V gene's germline CDR1 is SSHAT and CDR2 FNYEAQ (reference sequence). The CDR3 here is CASSLAGAGYNEQFF. As DNA, the CDR3 is TGTGCCAGCAGCTTAGCAGGGGCTGGCTACAATGAGCAGTTCTTC.

The chain joins TRBV18 to TRBJ1-1; D unclear. V was clipped by 3 bases and J by 6 bases, with 11 bases between them. CDR1 and CDR2 from the germline V gene are KGHSH and LQKENI. The CDR3 has 13 amino acids. CDR3 DNA sequence: TGTGCCAGCTCACCCGGGGAGGGCGCTGAAGCTTTCTTT. Residues: CASSPGEGAEAFF. Filled out from reference TRBV18 and TRBJ1-1, the complete variable domain reads NAGVMQNPRHLVRRRGQEARLRCSPMKGHSHVYWYRQLPEEGLKFMVYLQKENIIDESGMPKERFSAEFPKEGPSILRIQQVVRGDSAAYFCASSPGEGAEAFFGQGTRLTVV.

The gene calls are TRBV5-4 and TRBJ2-1, with a tentative D call TRBD2 (5 bases). V gave up 0 bases and J gave up 3 bases, with 16 bases separating them. CDR3 size: 17 residues. Germline CDR1 and CDR2: SGHNT and YYREEE (reference sequence). The CDR3 protein is CASSLAQRSYNYNEQFF. CDR3 in DNA: TGTGCCAGCAGCTTGGCCCAGCGGTCGTATAACTACAATGAGCAGTTCTTC.

The V and J genes are TRBV4-3 and TRBJ2-1; 8 bases agree with TRBD2. Germline values: CDR1 LGHNA, CDR2 YSLEER. The CDR3 loop spans 14 amino acids. J gave up 4 bases and V 1 base, and 0 bases lay outside the gene matches. CDR3: CASSQAGGYNEQFF. Written as DNA, the CDR3 is TGCGCCAGCAGCCAAGCGGGGGGGTACAATGAGCAGTTCTTC.

CDR3 region: CASSKHRGLTNEKLFF. For the CDR3, the DNA is TGTGCCAGCAGCAAACACAGGGGCTTAACTAATGAAAAACTGTTTTTT. The chain joins TRBV21-1 to TRBJ1-4; TRBD1 is the table's D call, not checked against the DNA. TRBV21-1 is annotated as a pseudogene. The length of the CDR3 is 16 residues.

The gene calls are TRBV29-1 and TRBJ1-1; 7 nucleotides line up with TRBD1. With V trimmed by 2 bases and J by 3 bases, 6 bases remained unmatched. This CDR3 region has 14 residues. Germline-derived CDR1 and CDR2 are SQVTM and ANQGSEA. The CDR3 sequence is CSVEPTGEHTEAFF. The CDR3 DNA sequence: TGCAGCGTTGAACCTACAGGGGAGCACACTGAAGCTTTCTTT.

The V call is TRBV19, the J call TRBJ2-5, with a possible D match to TRBD1 (5 bases). The length of the CDR3 is 13 residues. Looked up from germline, CDR1 is LNHDA and CDR2 is SQIVND (reference sequence). V lost 3 bases and J 2 bases, leaving 7 bases between the germline ends. The CDR3 here is CASSIGAQETQYF. The DNA for the CDR3 is TGTGCCAGTAGTATTGGGGCTCAAGAGACCCAGTACTTC.

The sample holds a few counts of this clone. This chain joins TRBV11-3 and TRBJ2-5, with D unclear. The CDR3 has 13 residues. Germline CDR1 is SGHNT and CDR2 is YENEEA. Trimming removed 1 base from V and 4 bases from J, with 7 bases in between. DNA for the CDR3: TGTGCCAGCAGCTTAGGGGCGAGAGAGACCCAGTACTTC. Its translation is CASSLGARETQYF.

The V gene is TRBV15, the J gene TRBJ2-7; 10 positions agree with TRBD1. Germline values: CDR1 LNHNV, CDR2 YYDKDF (reference sequence). The CDR3 runs to 17 residues. V was pared by 11 bases and J by 0 bases, with 16 bases of the junction left unmatched. CDR3 region: CAHRGRQGAVNSYEQYF. The CDR3, as DNA: TGTGCCCACCGAGGTCGACAGGGGGCTGTAAACTCCTACGAGCAGTACTTC.

The V gene is TRBV7-2, the J gene TRBJ2-7; possible D gene TRBD1, 5 bases. The CDR3 sequence is 13 residues long. Germline assignment: CDR1 SGHTA and CDR2 FQGNSA. The V gene lost 4 bases and the J gene lost 4 bases, with 11 bases spanning the gap. The CDR3 reads CASSSVTEYEQYF. The CDR3 coding sequence is TGTGCCAGCAGCTCAGTGACAGAATACGAGCAGTACTTC. The full variable domain, completed using reference TRBV7-2 and TRBJ2-7, is GAGVSQSPSNKVTEKGKDVELRCDPISGHTALYWYRQSLGQGLEFLIYFQGNSAPDKSGLPSDRFSAERTGGSVSTLTIQRTQQEDSAVYLCASSSVTEYEQYFGPGTRLTVT.